This TCR beta chain was sequenced during a study of blood T cell repertoires in COVID-19. Looking at the study overall: The origin of the acute and convalescent COVID-19 samples was the United States, Italy and Spain. Sources were T cells, B-cell-depleted T cells, or PBMCs; the material itself was cDNA or gDNA.

The CDR3 is 14 amino acids. Germline CDR1 reads PRHDT; CDR2 reads FYEKMQ (reference sequence). Trimming left V 7 bases short and J 0 bases short, with 13 bases between. Per the original methods: Amplification with reference gene primers provided the estimates of nucleated cell counts. Method: immunoSEQ multiplex PCR; TCRdb's copy keeps in-frame clones and lacks some. V and J calls plus clone size are reproduced from that table; the DNA served to infer D and trimming. The sample carries 130,000 to 150,000 clones, just under 85% recorded once. The rearrangement joins TRBV13 to TRBJ2-7; possible D gene TRBD1, 6 bases. The sequence was collected from a woman between 40 and 55 years old with active or convalescent COVID-19. Input material: peripheral blood. The CDR3 coding sequence is TGTGCCAGCACGGGGACACCTAACTCCTACGAGCAGTACTTC. This codes for CASTGTPNSYEQYF. Together with reference TRBV13 and TRBJ2-7, the CDR3 gives the full variable domain: AAGVIQSPRHLIKEKRETATLKCYPIPRHDTVYWYQQGPGQDPQFLISFYEKMQSDKGSIPDRFSAQQFSDYHSELNMSSLELGDSALYFCASTGTPNSYEQYFGPGTRLTVT.